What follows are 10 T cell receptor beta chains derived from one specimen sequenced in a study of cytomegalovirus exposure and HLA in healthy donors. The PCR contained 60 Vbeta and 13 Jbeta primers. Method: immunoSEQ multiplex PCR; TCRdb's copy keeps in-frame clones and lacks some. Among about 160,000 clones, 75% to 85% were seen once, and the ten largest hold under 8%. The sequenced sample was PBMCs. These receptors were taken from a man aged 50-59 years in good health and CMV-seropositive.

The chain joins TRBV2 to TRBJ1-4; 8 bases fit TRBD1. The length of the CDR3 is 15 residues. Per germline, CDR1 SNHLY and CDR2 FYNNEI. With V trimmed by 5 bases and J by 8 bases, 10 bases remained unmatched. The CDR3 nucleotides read TGTGCCAGCAGTCGCGAGACAGGGGTGGGGGAAAAACTGTTTTTT. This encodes CASSRETGVGEKLFF.

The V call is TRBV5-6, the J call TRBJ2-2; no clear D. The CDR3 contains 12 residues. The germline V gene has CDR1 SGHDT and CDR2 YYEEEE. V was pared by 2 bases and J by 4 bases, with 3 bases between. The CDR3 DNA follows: TGTGCCAGCAGCTTACTCACCGGGGAGCTGTTTTTT. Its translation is CASSLLTGELFF.

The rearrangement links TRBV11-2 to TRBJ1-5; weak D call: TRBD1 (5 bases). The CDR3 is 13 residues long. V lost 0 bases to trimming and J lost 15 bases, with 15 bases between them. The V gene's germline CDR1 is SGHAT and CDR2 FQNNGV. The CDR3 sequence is CASSLDSGSEPHF. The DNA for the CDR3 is TGTGCCAGCAGCTTAGATTCAGGGTCCGAACCGCATTTT.

The DNA of the CDR3 is TGTGCCAGCTCACCACCTCAAGGGAGTAACACTGAAGCTTTCTTT. Its protein product is CASSPPQGSNTEAFF. V gene TRBV18 combines with J gene TRBJ1-1; D gene uncertain. Trimming cost V 0 bases and J 2 bases, with 10 bases left between them. Germline V gene data show CDR1 as KGHSH and CDR2 as LQKENI. The CDR3 sequence is 15 residues long.

CDR3 in amino acids: CAIQGQREIMGEQFF. CDR3 in DNA: TGTGCCATCCAGGGTCAGCGGGAGATAATGGGTGAGCAGTTCTTC. This chain connects TRBV6-1 to TRBJ2-1, with 8 nucleotides matching TRBD2. The germline V gene has CDR1 MNHNS and CDR2 SASEGT. The junction had 17 bases not matched to a gene; V was cut back by 10 bases and J by 9 bases. The CDR3 covers 15 residues.

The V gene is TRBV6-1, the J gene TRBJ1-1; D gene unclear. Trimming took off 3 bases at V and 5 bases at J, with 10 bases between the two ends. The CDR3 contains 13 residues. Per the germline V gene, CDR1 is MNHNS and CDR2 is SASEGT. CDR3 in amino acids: CASSEERETEAFF. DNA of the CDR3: TGTGCCAGCAGTGAGGAGAGGGAAACTGAAGCTTTCTTT.

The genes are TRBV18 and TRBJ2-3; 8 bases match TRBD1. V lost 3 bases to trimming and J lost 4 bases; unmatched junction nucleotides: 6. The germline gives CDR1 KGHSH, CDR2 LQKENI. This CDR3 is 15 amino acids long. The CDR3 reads CASSPQGARSDTQYF. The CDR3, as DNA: TGTGCCAGCTCACCTCAGGGGGCGCGGTCAGATACGCAGTATTTT.

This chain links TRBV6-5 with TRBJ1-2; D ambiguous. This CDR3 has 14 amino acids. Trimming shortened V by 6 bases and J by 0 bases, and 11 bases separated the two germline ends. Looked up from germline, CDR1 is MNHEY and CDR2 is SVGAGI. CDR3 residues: CASSIQRANYGYTF. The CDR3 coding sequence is TGTGCCAGCAGCATACAGAGAGCTAACTATGGCTACACCTTC.

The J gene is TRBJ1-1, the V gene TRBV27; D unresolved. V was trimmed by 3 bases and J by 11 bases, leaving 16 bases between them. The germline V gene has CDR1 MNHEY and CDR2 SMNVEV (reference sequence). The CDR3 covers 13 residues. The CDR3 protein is CASSFGSGLDAFF. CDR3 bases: TGTGCCAGCAGTTTTGGGAGTGGGCTTGACGCTTTCTTT.

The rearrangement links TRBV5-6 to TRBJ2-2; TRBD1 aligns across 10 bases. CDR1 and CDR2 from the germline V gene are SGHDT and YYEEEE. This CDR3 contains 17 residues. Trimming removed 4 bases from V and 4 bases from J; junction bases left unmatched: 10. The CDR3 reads CASSATGTGAPTGELFF. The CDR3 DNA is TGTGCCAGCAGCGCGACCGGGACAGGGGCCCCCACCGGGGAGCTGTTTTTT.